The following is a T cell receptor (beta chain) sequence with its context. Its antigen is unknown. The record originates from a study of regulatory T cells in long-lasting Graves disease. Study in general: Over 5 years of antithyroid drugs plus positive TSH receptor antibodies defined persistent Graves' disease. Study observations and caveats: The small sample size may have reduced accuracy.

V gave up 3 bases and J gave up 4 bases, with 15 bases separating them. The germline CDR1 and CDR2 sequences are SEHNR and FQNEAQ (reference sequence). CDR3 size: 15 residues. To make TCR beta libraries, researchers used iRepertoire HTBI primers and Arm-PCR of CDR3 regions. One entry per CDR3 protein results from TCRdb running MiXCR on the multiplex PCR reads. The data contain 400,000 to 450,000 distinct CDR3 sequences, around 22% of them singletons. As for time point: persistent/refractory GD, antithyroid drugs over 5 years with positive TRAb. RNA isolated from PBMCs was used to make the TCR library.

The chain couples TRBV7-9 to TRBJ1-1; TRBD1 might be the D (5 bases). Here the sequenced sample was peripheral blood mononuclear cells (PBMCs), taken when the disease was refractory, from a patient treated with antithyroid drugs. The sequence derives from a female donor with Graves disease. The CDR3 is CASSFGTVGSTEAFF. The DNA for the CDR3 is TGTGCCAGCAGCTTCGGGACCGTGGGTAGCACTGAAGCTTTCTTT.